The TCR beta chain under discussion was sequenced for a study of T cell responses to AZD1222 COVID-19 vaccine. The study's findings and limits: Rises in breadth and depth of Spike-specific TCRs came after two AZD1222 doses. Sampled repertoires all dated from after the peak T cell response. Dominant at 160-218 and 743-854, vaccine-associated CD4 TCRs also spanned spike. Donors were mostly white British, more females; clonal diversity possibly underestimated.

The method was immunoSEQ multiplex PCR; TCRdb's version includes in-frame clones alone and lacks a portion of them. The repertoire consists of 100,000 to 120,000 clones, with approximately 86% occurring once and the leading ten covering about 3%. The CDR3 loop spans 14 amino acids. The V and J ends lost 6 bases and 2 bases, in that order; junction bases with no gene match: 7. The germline gives CDR1 SQVTM, CDR2 ANQGSEA. This clone showed up just once. What it binds is unknown. Here the sequenced sample was peripheral blood, taken on day 0 of AZD1222 vaccination. This sequence joins TRBV29-1 and TRBJ1-1; 9 bases agree with TRBD1. The receptor comes from an adult in good health. CDR3 coding DNA: TGCAGCGTCCCGGGACAGGGCGGAAACACTGAAGCTTTCTTT. Protein sequence: CSVPGQGGNTEAFF.